The 30 T cell receptor beta chains listed next were all sequenced from one sample in a study of blood T cell repertoires in COVID-19 (dated by TCRdb to about 2020). Library creation used the immunoSEQ multiplex PCR assay. TCRdb provides this immuneACCESS table in a form limited to in-frame rearrangements. Some clones are lacking; in checked studies, under half of them reflect an unresolved V gene, and why the rest are absent is not known. This sample lists around 400,000 clones; roughly four fifths were detected once. Approximately 5% of the sample lies in the top ten. Sequences were obtained from PBMCs or T cells enriched from blood (not recorded which). Receptors were obtained from a woman aged 45-65 years who had recovered from COVID-19.

This clone was picked up a small number of times. The chain links TRBV27 to TRBJ1-2, with TRBD1 matching 7 bases. Germline V gene lookup returns CDR1 MNHEY and CDR2 SMNVEV (reference sequence). The CDR3 loop spans 16 amino acids. Unmatched junction bases numbered 16, after V lost 5 bases and J lost 7 bases. The CDR3 here is CASSDTGQAIRGGYTF. The CDR3 nucleotides are TGTGCCAGCAGTGATACCGGACAGGCCATACGGGGTGGCTACACCTTC.

The V call is TRBV7-9, the J call TRBJ2-7; tentatively, D is TRBD1 (6 bases). The length of the CDR3 is 14 residues. The V end was cut by 5 bases, the J end by 6 bases, with 17 bases between. Germline V gene lookup returns CDR1 SEHNR and CDR2 FQNEAQ (reference sequence). The CDR3: CASSADRSLGEQYF. In nucleotides, the CDR3 is TGTGCCAGCAGCGCCGACAGGTCCCTGGGCGAGCAGTACTTC.

The chain has TRBV5-1 and TRBJ2-5; TRBD2 matches at 7 bases. The ends lost 6 bases at V and 10 bases at J; junction bases unmatched: 15. CDR3 length equals 14 residues. CDR1 is SGHRS, CDR2 YFSETQ, per germline. CDR3 bases: TGCGCCAGCACCCCCGGGGCTAGCGGCGGTGGCCAGTACTTC. Translated, it gives CASTPGASGGGQYF. Based on the CDR3 plus reference TRBV5-1 and TRBJ2-5, the full variable domain is KAGVTQTPRYLIKTRGQQVTLSCSPISGHRSVSWYQQTPGQGLQFLFEYFSETQRNKGNFPGRFSGRQFSNSRSEMNVSTLELGDSALYLCASTPGASGGGQYFGPGTRLLVL.

This chain connects TRBV5-1 to TRBJ2-1, with 8 positions matching TRBD1. CDR1 and CDR2 from the germline V gene are SGHRS and YFSETQ. The CDR3 is made up of 18 amino acids. V shed 1 base and J 0 bases; nucleotides not matched to a gene: 9. As DNA, the CDR3 is TGCGCCAGCAGCTTGTATATGCGGACAGGGAGCTCCTACAATGAGCAGTTCTTC. Translation: CASSLYMRTGSSYNEQFF.

The J gene is TRBJ1-2, the V gene TRBV5-4; 9 positions agree with TRBD1. CDR1 is SGHNT and CDR2 is YYREEE in the germline V gene (reference sequence). The CDR3 is made up of 14 amino acids. The V and J ends lost 3 bases and 10 bases, in that order; junction bases with no gene match: 10. CDR3 DNA sequence: TGTGCCAGCAGCTCGCTCGGGACAGGGAGGGTCTACACCTTC. Its protein product is CASSSLGTGRVYTF.

This rearrangement joins TRBV18 to TRBJ1-2; D is unresolved. Germline-derived CDR1 and CDR2 are KGHSH and LQKENI. CDR3 length: 12 residues. Trimming stripped 3 bases from V and 8 bases from J, with 10 bases between. The CDR3 is CASSPQREGYTF. Here the CDR3 DNA reads TGTGCCAGCTCACCGCAGAGGGAGGGCTACACCTTC.

The chain employs TRBV7-3 and TRBJ1-2, with D unclear. The germline CDR1 and CDR2 sequences are SGHTA and FQGTGA. The V gene lost 1 base and the J gene lost 7 bases, with 10 bases spanning the gap. The CDR3 spans 13 residues. The CDR3 spells CASSLRGGGGYTF. The CDR3 DNA is TGTGCCAGCAGCTTAAGGGGAGGTGGTGGCTACACCTTC.

The chain employs TRBV29-1 and TRBJ1-1, with TRBD1 matching over 7 bases. The CDR3 contains 14 residues. Losses at the gene ends were 3 bases for V and 4 bases for J; bases not matched to a gene: 8. The V gene's germline CDR1 is SQVTM and CDR2 ANQGSEA. Written as DNA, the CDR3 is TGCAGCGTTGACCCAGGGGGTCTGGGCACTGAAGCTTTCTTT. As protein: CSVDPGGLGTEAFF.

This clone appeared once. V is TRBV28 and J is TRBJ2-7; 10 bases are shared with TRBD1. V lost 5 bases and J lost 2; bases outside the gene matches: 6. The germline V gene encodes CDR1 MDHEN and CDR2 SYDVKM. This CDR3 spans 15 amino acids. The CDR3 DNA sequence: TGTGCCAGCAGTGGAGCCGGGACAGGGGCCTACGAGCAGTACTTC. This translates into CASSGAGTGAYEQYF.

The V and J genes are TRBV10-2 and TRBJ2-1; D uncertain. V shed 2 bases and J shed 6 bases, with 17 bases lying between them. This CDR3 has 16 amino acids. Germline assignment: CDR1 WSHSY and CDR2 SAAADI. For the CDR3, the DNA is TGCGCCAGCAGTGAGCCACCACTCCCCCGAGGCAATGAGCAGTTCTTC. It encodes CASSEPPLPRGNEQFF.

J is TRBJ2-1 and V is TRBV7-9; D remains ambiguous. The CDR3 is 11 amino acids. CDR1 is SEHNR and CDR2 is FQNEAQ in the germline V gene (reference sequence). With 2 bases removed from V and 13 bases from J, the gap between germline ends came to 9 bases. This CDR3 reads CASSLMAVQFF. For the CDR3, the DNA is TGTGCCAGCAGCTTAATGGCAGTTCAGTTCTTC.

The chain recombines TRBV9 with TRBJ2-1, with D unresolved. The V end was cut by 3 bases, the J end by 2 bases, with 15 bases between. The germline V gene has CDR1 SGDLS and CDR2 YYNGEE. The CDR3 is 16 residues long. CDR3 sequence (DNA): TGTGCCAGCAGCGCCTTCGGAGTCATCCCCTACAATGAGCAGTTCTTC. Amino acid sequence: CASSAFGVIPYNEQFF.

The rearrangement joins TRBV7-9 to TRBJ2-3, with D uncertain. Germline V CDR1 and CDR2: SEHNR, FQNEAQ (reference sequence). The CDR3 consists of 16 residues. Deletions cut 2 bases from V and 2 bases from J, with 14 bases between. CDR3 DNA: TGTGCCAGCAGCTTATTAAGAGCCCAACCCACAGATACGCAGTATTTT. It is translated as CASSLLRAQPTDTQYF.

This chain links TRBV3-1 (or the pseudogene TRBV3-2) with TRBJ1-2; D remains ambiguous. In germline, CDR1 is LGHDT, CDR2 YNNKEL (reference sequence). Trimming left V 4 bases short and J 12 bases short, with 9 bases between. This CDR3 has 10 amino acids. The CDR3 protein is CASSRSWHTF. CDR3 sequence (DNA): TGTGCCAGCAGCCGGAGTTGGCACACCTTC.

The rearrangement joins TRBV7-9 to TRBJ2-3; 9 bases fit TRBD2. Germline lookup yields CDR1 SEHNR and CDR2 FQNEAQ (reference sequence). This CDR3 region has 15 residues. The J segment lost 0 bases and the V segment lost 2 bases, leaving 0 bases of the junction unmatched. For the CDR3, the DNA is TGTGCCAGCAGCTTAAGCGGGGGGAGCACAGATACGCAGTATTTT. Translated, it gives CASSLSGGSTDTQYF.

The chain carries TRBV5-1 and TRBJ2-7; 8 nucleotides match TRBD2. CDR3 length: 19 amino acids. Germline V lookup: CDR1 SGHRS, CDR2 YFSETQ. Trimming removed 2 bases from V and 1 base from J; junction bases left unmatched: 17. CDR3 sequence reads: CASSFTSGPRGGGSYEQYF. DNA for the CDR3: TGCGCCAGCAGCTTTACTAGCGGACCCCGAGGAGGGGGGTCCTACGAGCAGTACTTC.

Comment on this clone: This may stem from a read error, because a much larger clone lies one nucleotide away. The chain couples TRBV5-4 to TRBJ1-2, with 7 bases lining up with TRBD1. Trimming at V came to 6 bases and at J to 2 bases, leaving 4 bases not matched to a gene. CDR3 length: 13 amino acids. CDR1 is SGHNT, CDR2 YYREEE, per germline (reference sequence). The CDR3 bases are TGTGCCAGCACCCCGGGACAGAACTATGGCTACACCTTC. Encoded protein: CASTPGQNYGYTF.

The chain is built from TRBV30 and TRBJ1-2; D is unresolved. The V gene lost 0 bases and the J gene lost 0 bases, with 8 bases spanning the gap. Per the germline V gene, CDR1 is GTSNPN and CDR2 is SVGIG (reference sequence). The CDR3 consists of 14 residues. CDR3 sequence (DNA): TGTGCCTGGAGTGTACAGTTAGCTAACTATGGCTACACCTTC. Amino acids: CAWSVQLANYGYTF. Full variable domain (outside the CDR3, taken from reference TRBV30 and TRBJ1-2): SQTIHQWPATLVQPVGSPLSLECTVEGTSNPNLYWYRQAAGRGLQLLFYSVGIGQISSEVPQNLSASRPQDRQFILSSKKLLLSDSGFYLCAWSVQLANYGYTFGSGTRLTVV.

The chain uses TRBV3-1 (or the pseudogene TRBV3-2) and TRBJ2-7; 7 positions match TRBD1. Germline CDR1 and CDR2: LGHDT and YNNKEL (reference sequence). The CDR3 has 15 residues. Germline trimming cut 3 bases from V and 6 bases from J; bases unmatched to any gene: 11. CDR3 in amino acids: CASSHRQGLASEQYF. Here the CDR3 DNA reads TGTGCCAGCAGCCACCGACAGGGATTAGCCTCCGAGCAGTACTTC.

The chain recombines TRBV27 with TRBJ2-2, with D possibly TRBD1 on 6 matching bases. The germline V gene has CDR1 MNHEY and CDR2 SMNVEV (reference sequence). V lost 2 bases and J 2 bases, leaving 15 bases between the germline ends. The CDR3 totals 17 residues. The CDR3 spells CASSLIGQLTNTGELFF. For the CDR3, the DNA is TGTGCCAGCAGTTTAATCGGACAGCTTACCAACACCGGGGAGCTGTTTTTT.

The chain links TRBV15 to TRBJ1-5; no clear D. This CDR3 has 15 amino acids. The ends were cut back, 1 base at V and 6 bases at J, with 13 bases in the middle. Per the germline V gene, CDR1 is LNHNV and CDR2 is YYDKDF (reference sequence). Here the CDR3 reads CATSRGRDLAQPQHF. The CDR3 nucleotides are TGTGCCACCAGCAGAGGTCGCGACTTGGCTCAGCCCCAGCATTTT.

The chain uses TRBV3-1 (or the pseudogene TRBV3-2) and TRBJ2-7; 8 positions match TRBD1. Germline V gene lookup returns CDR1 LGHDT and CDR2 YNNKEL (reference sequence). V lost 2 bases and J lost 3; bases outside the gene matches: 9. There are 16 residues in the CDR3. The CDR3: CASSQSPVRGHYEQYF. In DNA form, the CDR3 reads TGTGCCAGCAGCCAAAGCCCAGTCAGGGGGCACTACGAGCAGTACTTC.

This clone has only one observation. The chain links TRBV19 to TRBJ1-2; 10 positions match TRBD1. Losses at the gene ends were 4 bases for V and 1 base for J; bases not matched to a gene: 3. CDR3 length: 15 residues. The V gene's germline CDR1 is LNHDA and CDR2 SQIVND (reference sequence). CDR3: CASSTRTGGNYGYTF. The DNA of the CDR3 is TGTGCCAGTAGTACGAGGACAGGGGGTAACTATGGCTACACCTTC.

The chain has TRBV6-4 and TRBJ1-1; TRBD1 matches 10 bases. Germline V gene lookup returns CDR1 MRHNA and CDR2 SNTAGT. With 0 bases clipped from V and 1 base from J, the junction kept 11 bases outside the gene matches. The CDR3 has 19 residues. CDR3 region: CASSDSRTGGDGPNTEAFF. The CDR3 DNA reads as TGTGCCAGCAGTGACTCCCGGACAGGGGGTGATGGGCCGAACACTGAAGCTTTCTTT.

V is TRBV19 and J is TRBJ2-2; D not certain. The CDR3 is made up of 13 amino acids. The V end lost 3 bases, the J end lost 5 bases, and 7 bases lay between the germline ends. Germline CDR1 and CDR2: LNHDA and SQIVND (reference sequence). The CDR3 loop reads CASSIQITGELFF. CDR3 nucleotide sequence: TGTGCCAGTAGTATCCAGATTACCGGGGAGCTGTTTTTT.

The chain combines TRBV5-4 with TRBJ2-4; 7 positions agree with TRBD1. The CDR3 totals 16 residues. Germline lookup yields CDR1 SGHNT and CDR2 YYREEE (reference sequence). Trimming took 4 bases from V and 0 from J; bases not matched to a gene: 7. CDR3 region: CASSAGTERAKNIQYF. The DNA for the CDR3 is TGTGCCAGCAGCGCTGGGACAGAGAGAGCCAAAAACATTCAGTACTTC. Together with reference TRBV5-4 and TRBJ2-4, the CDR3 gives the full variable domain: ETGVTQSPTHLIKTRGQQVTLRCSSQSGHNTVSWYQQALGQGPQFIFQYYREEENGRGNFPPRFSGLQFPNYSSELNVNALELDDSALYLCASSAGTERAKNIQYFGAGTRLSVL.

The chain joins TRBV12-3 or TRBV12-4 to TRBJ1-4, with D possibly matching TRBD1 (5 bases). Trimming removed 7 bases from V and 4 bases from J, with 10 bases in between. The CDR3 runs to 13 residues. CDR3 sequence: CASKQDNNEKLFF. In DNA, the CDR3 is TGTGCCAGCAAACAGGATAATAATGAAAAACTGTTTTTT.

The V and J genes are TRBV2 and TRBJ1-2; TRBD1 is a possible D gene (6 bases). The CDR3 contains 16 residues. Trimming removed 7 bases from V and 4 bases from J, with 22 bases in between. Germline CDR1 reads SNHLY; CDR2 reads FYNNEI. The CDR3 region is CASTTDSITPFYGYTF. The CDR3 nucleotides read TGTGCCAGCACTACGGACAGCATTACTCCTTTCTATGGCTACACCTTC. The variable domain in full, completed from reference TRBV2 and TRBJ1-2, reads EPEVTQTPSHQVTQMGQEVILRCVPISNHLYFYWYRQILGQKVEFLVSFYNNEISEKSEIFDDQFSVERPDGSNFTLKIRSTKLEDSAMYFCASTTDSITPFYGYTFGSGTRLTVV.

This clone was picked up a small number of times. The chain is built from TRBV5-4 and TRBJ2-1; weak D call: TRBD2 (5 bases). The CDR3 loop spans 15 amino acids. Germline values: CDR1 SGHNT, CDR2 YYREEE (reference sequence). Trimming shortened V by 4 bases and J by 3 bases, and 14 bases separated the two germline ends. CDR3 sequence reads: CASSSSSLIYNEQFF. In nucleotides, the CDR3 is TGTGCCAGCAGCAGTTCTAGCCTTATCTACAATGAGCAGTTCTTC. The full variable domain, its missing parts supplied by reference TRBV5-4 and TRBJ2-1, is ETGVTQSPTHLIKTRGQQVTLRCSSQSGHNTVSWYQQALGQGPQFIFQYYREEENGRGNFPPRFSGLQFPNYSSELNVNALELDDSALYLCASSSSSLIYNEQFFGPGTRLTVL.

The rearrangement links TRBV7-2 to TRBJ2-1, with 8 positions matching TRBD2. The CDR3 is made up of 13 amino acids. Germline CDR1 is SGHTA and CDR2 is FQGNSA. V was pared by 2 bases and J by 10 bases, with 4 bases of the junction left unmatched. CDR3 DNA: TGTGCCAGCAGCTTAACTAGCGGTAGGGAGCAGTTCTTC. Its translation is CASSLTSGREQFF.